The clone carrying this TCR beta chain was seen a few times. The V gene's germline CDR1 is MNHNS and CDR2 SASEGT. V lost 5 bases, J lost 5 bases, and 8 bases stayed unmatched. This CDR3 comprises 15 residues. Data came from immunoSEQ multiplex PCR; TCRdb stores just in-frame clones and leaves some out. Counted here are roughly 480,000 clones, around 80% occurring once; the ten biggest clones make up 9.5% to 15%. The entry originates in a study of shared clonotypes between healthy human individuals. The sequencing sample was made of PBMCs. The receptor comes from a woman aged 40 to 50 in good health. Some clones in this sample may be carry-over from other donors' samples. The chain employs TRBV6-1 and TRBJ1-2, with 10 bases aligning to TRBD1. CDR3 loop: CASSLRTGGGYGYTF. The CDR3 DNA reads as TGTGCCAGCAGTCTCCGGACAGGGGGGGGATATGGCTACACCTTC.